This T cell receptor beta chain was recovered during a study of T cells after yellow fever vaccination. General observations from the study: Reappearance after the booster was observed for most primary-vaccination clones (roughly 96% CD4, approximately 90% CD8).

In TCRdb, the 5' RACE reads were re-called with MiXCR into one record per CDR3 protein. Of some 400,000 distinct CDR3 sequences detected, roughly a sixth appear once; the ten largest clones hold 18%. Trimming shortened V by 1 base and J by 11 bases, and 17 bases separated the two germline ends. This CDR3 region has 14 residues. Germline assignment: CDR1 SGHVS and CDR2 FQNEAQ. This clonotype was observed a few times. The antigen is unknown. The receptor's source is a man younger than 35 who received the YFV17D yellow fever vaccine. This sequence joins TRBV7-8 and TRBJ1-1, with unresolved D. Sequencing was performed on PBMCs, taken before the yellow fever booster vaccination. The DNA for the CDR3 is TGTGCCAGCAGCTTAGGGAGCCCCGGGTCTACGGCTTTCTTT. Its protein is CASSLGSPGSTAFF.